This TCR beta chain was captured in a study of response to subunit inactivated influenza vaccine. Study-level results: Each seasonal influenza vaccination recruits few new T cells, the authors suggested.

Germline CDR1 is SEHNR and CDR2 is FQNEAQ (reference sequence). V was clipped by 5 bases and J by 2 bases; unmatched bases: 3. The CDR3 contains 17 residues. As concerns this clonotype: As yet, its antigen is unknown.

One entry per CDR3 protein results from TCRdb running MiXCR on the RT-PCR reads. The table lists approximately 570,000 distinct CDR3 sequences, less than 8% of them singletons. V usage is TRBV7-9 and J usage is TRBJ2-1, with TRBD2 identical over 16 bases. This TCR was sampled from a man aged 50 to 69 who received an inactivated influenza vaccine. Sequencing used PBMCs from blood, obtained roughly 24 months after vaccination. CDR3 amino acids: CASSAGTSGGAYNEQFF. CDR3 nucleotide sequence: TGTGCCAGCAGCGCCGGGACTAGCGGGGGGGCCTACAATGAGCAGTTCTTC.